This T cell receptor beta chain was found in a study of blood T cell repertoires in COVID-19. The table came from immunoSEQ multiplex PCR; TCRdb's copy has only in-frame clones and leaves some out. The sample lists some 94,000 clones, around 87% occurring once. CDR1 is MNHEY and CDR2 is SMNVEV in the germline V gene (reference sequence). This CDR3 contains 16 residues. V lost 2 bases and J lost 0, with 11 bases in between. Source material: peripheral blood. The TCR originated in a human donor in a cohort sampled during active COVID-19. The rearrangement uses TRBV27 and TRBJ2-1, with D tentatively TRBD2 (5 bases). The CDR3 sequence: CASSLKAAGSYNEQFF. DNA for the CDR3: TGTGCCAGCAGTTTAAAAGCGGCGGGCTCCTACAATGAGCAGTTCTTC.